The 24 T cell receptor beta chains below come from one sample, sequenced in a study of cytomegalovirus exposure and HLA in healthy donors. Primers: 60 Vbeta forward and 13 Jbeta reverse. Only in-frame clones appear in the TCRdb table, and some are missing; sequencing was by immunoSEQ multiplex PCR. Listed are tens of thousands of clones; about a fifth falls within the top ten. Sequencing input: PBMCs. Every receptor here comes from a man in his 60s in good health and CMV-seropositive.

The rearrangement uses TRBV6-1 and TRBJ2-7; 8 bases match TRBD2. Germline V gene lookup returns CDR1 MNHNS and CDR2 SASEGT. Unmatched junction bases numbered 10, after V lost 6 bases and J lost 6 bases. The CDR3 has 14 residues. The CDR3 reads CASSPGLAGGEQYF. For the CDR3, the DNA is TGTGCCAGCAGCCCGGGGCTAGCGGGCGGCGAGCAGTACTTC.

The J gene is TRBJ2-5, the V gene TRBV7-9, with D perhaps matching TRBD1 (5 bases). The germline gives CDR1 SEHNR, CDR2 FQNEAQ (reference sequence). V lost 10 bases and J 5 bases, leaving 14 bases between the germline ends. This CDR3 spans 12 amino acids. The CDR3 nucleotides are TGTGCCACCCAGACAGTAGGCGAGACCCAGTACTTC. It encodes CATQTVGETQYF.

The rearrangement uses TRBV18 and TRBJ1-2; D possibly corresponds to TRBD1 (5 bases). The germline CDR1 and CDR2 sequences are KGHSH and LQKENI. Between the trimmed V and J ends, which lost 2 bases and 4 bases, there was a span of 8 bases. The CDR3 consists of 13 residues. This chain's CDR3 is CASSPSGSYGYTF. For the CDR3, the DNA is TGTGCCAGCTCACCATCAGGGTCCTATGGCTACACCTTC.

The CDR3 DNA reads TGTGCCAGCAGTCCCGACACCTCTGGAAACACCATATATTTT. Its translation is CASSPDTSGNTIYF. The rearrangement links TRBV4-2 to TRBJ1-3, with D uncertain. Trimming took 6 bases from V and 0 from J, leaving 9 bases between them. The CDR3 runs 14 residues. The germline gives CDR1 LGHNA, CDR2 YNFKEQ.

CDR3 bases: TGTGCCAGCAGCGCAAATCAACAGGGTCTAGTCCGTTTCACTGAAGCTTTCTTT. Amino acids: CASSANQQGLVRFTEAFF. The rearrangement joins TRBV11-2 to TRBJ1-1, with TRBD1 as a possible D gene (6 bases). The germline V gene encodes CDR1 SGHAT and CDR2 FQNNGV. The CDR3 extends over 18 amino acids. V dropped 5 bases and J dropped 4 bases, with 26 bases sitting between them.

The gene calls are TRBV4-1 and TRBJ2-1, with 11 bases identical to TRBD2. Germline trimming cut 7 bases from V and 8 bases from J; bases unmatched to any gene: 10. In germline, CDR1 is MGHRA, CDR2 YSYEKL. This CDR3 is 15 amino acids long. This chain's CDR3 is CASNPGLAGVDEQFF. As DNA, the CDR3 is TGCGCCAGCAACCCTGGACTAGCGGGTGTGGATGAGCAGTTCTTC.

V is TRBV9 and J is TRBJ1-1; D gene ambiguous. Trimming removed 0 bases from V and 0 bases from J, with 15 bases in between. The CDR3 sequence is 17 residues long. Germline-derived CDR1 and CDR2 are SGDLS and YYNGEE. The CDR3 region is CASSVGLRGEVNTEAFF. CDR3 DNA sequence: TGTGCCAGCAGCGTAGGCCTTCGGGGAGAGGTGAACACTGAAGCTTTCTTT.

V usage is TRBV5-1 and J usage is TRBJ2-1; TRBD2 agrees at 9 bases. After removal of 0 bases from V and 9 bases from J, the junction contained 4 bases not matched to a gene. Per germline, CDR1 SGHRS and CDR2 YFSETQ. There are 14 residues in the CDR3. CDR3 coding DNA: TGCGCCAGCAGCTTGGTAGCGGGAGTGGTTGAGCAGTTCTTC. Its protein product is CASSLVAGVVEQFF.

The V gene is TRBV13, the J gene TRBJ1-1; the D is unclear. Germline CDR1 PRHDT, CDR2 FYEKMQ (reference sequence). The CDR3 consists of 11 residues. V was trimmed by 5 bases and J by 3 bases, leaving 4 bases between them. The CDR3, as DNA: TGTGCCAGCAGCCTATACACTGAAGCTTTCTTT. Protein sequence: CASSLYTEAFF.

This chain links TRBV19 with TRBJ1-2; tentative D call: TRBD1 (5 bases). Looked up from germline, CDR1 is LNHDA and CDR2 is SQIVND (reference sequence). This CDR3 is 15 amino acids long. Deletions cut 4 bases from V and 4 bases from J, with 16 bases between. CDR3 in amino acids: CASSTPRGDPYGYTF. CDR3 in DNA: TGTGCCAGTAGTACCCCCCGGGGGGATCCCTATGGCTACACCTTC.

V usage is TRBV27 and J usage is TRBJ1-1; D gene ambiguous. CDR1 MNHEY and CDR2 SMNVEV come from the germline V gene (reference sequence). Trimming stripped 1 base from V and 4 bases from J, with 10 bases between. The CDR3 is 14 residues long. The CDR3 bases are TGTGCCAGCAGTTTATTAGGGAGCAGCACTGAAGCTTTCTTT. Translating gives CASSLLGSSTEAFF.

CDR3 protein: CSVNRNYGYTF. The CDR3 bases are TGCAGTGTAAACAGGAACTATGGCTACACCTTC. This chain links TRBV20-1 with TRBJ1-2, with D tentatively TRBD1 (5 bases). Trimming cost V 7 bases and J 2 bases, with 8 bases left between them. CDR3 length equals 11 residues. In germline, CDR1 is DFQATT, CDR2 SNEGSKA (reference sequence).

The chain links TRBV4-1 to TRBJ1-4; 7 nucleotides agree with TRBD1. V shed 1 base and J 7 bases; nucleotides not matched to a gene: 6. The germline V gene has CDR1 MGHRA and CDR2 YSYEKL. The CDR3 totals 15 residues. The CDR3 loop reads CASSQGRGGSEKLFF. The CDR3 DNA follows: TGCGCCAGCAGCCAAGGTAGAGGGGGCAGTGAAAAACTGTTTTTT.

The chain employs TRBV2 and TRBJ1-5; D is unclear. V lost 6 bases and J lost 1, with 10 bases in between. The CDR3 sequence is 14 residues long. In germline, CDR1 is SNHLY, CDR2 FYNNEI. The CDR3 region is CASREGLSNQPQHF. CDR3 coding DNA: TGTGCCAGCAGGGAGGGTTTAAGCAATCAGCCCCAGCATTTT. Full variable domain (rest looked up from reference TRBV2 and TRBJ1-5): EPEVTQTPSHQVTQMGQEVILRCVPISNHLYFYWYRQILGQKVEFLVSFYNNEISEKSEIFDDQFSVERPDGSNFTLKIRSTKLEDSAMYFCASREGLSNQPQHFGDGTRLSIL.

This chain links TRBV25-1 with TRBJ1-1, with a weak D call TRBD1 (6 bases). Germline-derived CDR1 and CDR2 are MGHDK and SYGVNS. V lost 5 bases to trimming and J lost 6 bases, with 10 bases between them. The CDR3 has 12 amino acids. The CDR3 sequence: CASSHDRPEAFF. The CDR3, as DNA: TGTGCCAGCAGTCACGACAGGCCTGAAGCTTTCTTT.

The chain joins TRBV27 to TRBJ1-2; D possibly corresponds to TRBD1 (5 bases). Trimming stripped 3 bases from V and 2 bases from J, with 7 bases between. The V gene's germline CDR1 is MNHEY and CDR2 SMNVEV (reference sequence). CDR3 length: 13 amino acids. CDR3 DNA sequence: TGTGCCAGCAGTTTGGCAGGGAACTATGGCTACACCTTC. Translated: CASSLAGNYGYTF.

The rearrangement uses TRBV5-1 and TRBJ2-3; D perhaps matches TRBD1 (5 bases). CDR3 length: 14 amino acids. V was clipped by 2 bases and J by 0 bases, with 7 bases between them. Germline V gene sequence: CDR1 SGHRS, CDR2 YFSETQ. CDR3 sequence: CASSLQVSTDTQYF. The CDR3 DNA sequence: TGCGCCAGCAGCTTACAGGTTAGCACAGATACGCAGTATTTT.

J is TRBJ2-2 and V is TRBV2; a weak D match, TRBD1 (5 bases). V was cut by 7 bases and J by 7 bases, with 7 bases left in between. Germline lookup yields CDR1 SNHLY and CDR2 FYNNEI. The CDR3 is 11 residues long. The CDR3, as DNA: TGTGCCAGCACAAGGGGCGGGGAGCTGTTTTTT. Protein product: CASTRGGELFF.

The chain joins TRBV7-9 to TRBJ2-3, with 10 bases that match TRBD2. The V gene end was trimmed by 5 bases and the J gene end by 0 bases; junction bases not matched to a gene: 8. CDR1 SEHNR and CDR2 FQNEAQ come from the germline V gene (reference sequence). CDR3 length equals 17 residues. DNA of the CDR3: TGTGCCAGCAGCCCCGGACTAGCGGTTATCAGCACAGATACGCAGTATTTT. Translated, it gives CASSPGLAVISTDTQYF.

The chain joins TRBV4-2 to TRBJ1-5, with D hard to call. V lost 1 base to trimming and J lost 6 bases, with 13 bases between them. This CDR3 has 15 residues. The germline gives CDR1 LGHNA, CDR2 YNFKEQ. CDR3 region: CASSQVTERGQPQHF. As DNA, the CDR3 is TGTGCCAGCAGCCAAGTTACGGAGCGGGGTCAGCCCCAGCATTTT.

The CDR3 loop reads CASRTGWNTGELFF. CDR3 coding DNA: TGTGCCAGCAGGACAGGGTGGAACACCGGGGAGCTGTTTTTT. The chain joins TRBV6-4 to TRBJ2-2, with 7 bases that match TRBD1. CDR1 MRHNA and CDR2 SNTAGT come from the germline V gene. V was pared by 6 bases and J by 1 base, with 2 bases of the junction left unmatched. The CDR3 length is 14 residues.

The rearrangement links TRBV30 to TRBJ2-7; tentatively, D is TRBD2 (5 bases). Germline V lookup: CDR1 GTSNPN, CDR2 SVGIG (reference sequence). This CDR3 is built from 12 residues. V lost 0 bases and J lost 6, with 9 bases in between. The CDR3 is CAWSVMGVEQYF. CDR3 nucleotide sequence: TGTGCCTGGAGTGTAATGGGAGTCGAGCAGTACTTC.

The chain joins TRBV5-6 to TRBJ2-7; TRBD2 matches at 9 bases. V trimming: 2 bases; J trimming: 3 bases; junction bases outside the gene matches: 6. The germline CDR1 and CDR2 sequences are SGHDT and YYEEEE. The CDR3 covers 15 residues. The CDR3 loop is CASSLRAGGDYEQYF. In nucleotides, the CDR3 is TGTGCCAGCAGCTTACGAGCGGGAGGCGACTACGAGCAGTACTTC.

This chain's CDR3 is CASSLKRGNNEQFF. The CDR3 nucleotides are TGTGCCAGCAGCCTGAAAAGGGGAAACAATGAGCAGTTCTTC. V usage is TRBV4-2 and J usage is TRBJ2-1; TRBD1 is a possible D gene (5 bases). V shed 4 bases and J shed 5 bases, with 12 bases lying between them. Germline V gives CDR1 LGHNA, CDR2 YNFKEQ. CDR3 length: 14 amino acids.